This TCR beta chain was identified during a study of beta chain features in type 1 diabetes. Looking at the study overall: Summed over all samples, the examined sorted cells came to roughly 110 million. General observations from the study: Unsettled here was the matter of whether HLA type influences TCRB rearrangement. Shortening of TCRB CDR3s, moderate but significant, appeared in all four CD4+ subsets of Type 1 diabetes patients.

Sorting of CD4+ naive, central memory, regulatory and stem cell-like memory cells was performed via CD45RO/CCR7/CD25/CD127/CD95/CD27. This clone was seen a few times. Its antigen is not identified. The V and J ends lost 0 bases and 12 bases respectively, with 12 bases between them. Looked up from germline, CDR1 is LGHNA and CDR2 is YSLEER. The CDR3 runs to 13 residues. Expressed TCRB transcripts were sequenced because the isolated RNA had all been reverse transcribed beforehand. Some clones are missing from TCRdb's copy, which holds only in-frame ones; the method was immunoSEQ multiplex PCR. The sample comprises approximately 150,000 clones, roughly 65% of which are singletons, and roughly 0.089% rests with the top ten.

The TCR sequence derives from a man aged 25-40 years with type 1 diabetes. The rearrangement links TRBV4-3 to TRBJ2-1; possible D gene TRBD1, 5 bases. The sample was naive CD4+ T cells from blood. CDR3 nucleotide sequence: TGCGCCAGCAGCCAAGATCGACAGACCCTGCAGTTCTTC. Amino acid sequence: CASSQDRQTLQFF.